A selection of T cell receptor beta chains follows, all from one sample in a study of blood T cell repertoires in COVID-19. The assay was immunoSEQ multiplex PCR, and TCRdb's table has in-frame clones only and misses some. The sample lists about 120,000 clones, roughly four fifths occurring once. The sequenced material came from peripheral blood. Receptor source: a human donor in a cohort sampled during active COVID-19. Each CDR3 is given with its conserved first and last residue. Each record gives: D gene, clone size, J gene, V gene, CDR3 DNA, CDR3 protein. The D gene is left open where the match is weak. Size tells how often a clone was seen (once, few, many) or the class of an expanded clone, and some rows leave it out.

D: -; size: -; J: TRBJ2-7; V: TRBV6-5; DNA: TGTGCCAGCAGAGACCGGGACTTGGGGGGTTCCGAGCAGTACTTC; CDR3: CASRDRDLGGSEQYF
D: -; size: -; J: TRBJ1-5; V: TRBV11-3; DNA: TGTGCCAGCAGCCTAGTTCAAGCGGGGTTCTATAGCAATCAGCCCCAGCATTTT; CDR3: CASSLVQAGFYSNQPQHF
D: TRBD1; size: -; J: TRBJ2-7; V: TRBV7-9; DNA: TGTGCCAGCAGCTCATCCAAGGGACAGTCGGACACCTACGAGCAGTACTTC; CDR3: CASSSSKGQSDTYEQYF
D: TRBD1; size: -; J: TRBJ1-1; V: TRBV18; DNA: TGTGCCAGCTCACGGGACAGGGGGCTTTACACTGAAGCTTTCTTT; CDR3: CASSRDRGLYTEAFF
D: -; size: -; J: TRBJ2-7; V: TRBV29-1; DNA: TGCAGCGTTGTAGGACAGTCCTACGAGCAGTACTTC; CDR3: CSVVGQSYEQYF
D: TRBD1; size: -; J: TRBJ2-7; V: TRBV27; DNA: TGTGCCAGCAGTTCCTTGGCAGGGGGATTATACGAGCAGTACTTC; CDR3: CASSSLAGGLYEQYF
D: -; size: -; J: TRBJ2-7; V: TRBV7-9; DNA: TGTGCCAGCAGCTTAACAGCATCCCCCTACGAGCAGTACTTC; CDR3: CASSLTASPYEQYF
D: -; size: -; J: TRBJ2-5; V: TRBV20-1; DNA: TGCAGTGCGCGGACAGTCGAGACCCAGTACTTC; CDR3: CSARTVETQYF
D: -; size: -; J: TRBJ1-1; V: TRBV10-1; DNA: TGCGCCAGCAGTGAGTCTTTGGGCCGGAACACTGAAGCTTTCTTT; CDR3: CASSESLGRNTEAFF
D: -; size: -; J: TRBJ1-2; V: TRBV7-9; DNA: TGTGCCAGCAGCTTAGGGTATGAGGGAGGCTACACCTTC; CDR3: CASSLGYEGGYTF
D: -; size: few; J: TRBJ2-1; V: TRBV5-1; DNA: TGCGCCAGCAGCACCCGGGACATAGCCTACAATGAGCAGTTCTTC; CDR3: CASSTRDIAYNEQFF
D: TRBD1; size: -; J: TRBJ1-1; V: TRBV18; DNA: TGTGCCAGCTCACCTAAGACAGGGTACATGAACACTGAAGCTTTCTTT; CDR3: CASSPKTGYMNTEAFF
D: TRBD1; size: -; J: TRBJ2-7; V: TRBV28; DNA: TGTGCCAGCAGCATGGACAGGGGGCTCTACGAGCAGTACTTC; CDR3: CASSMDRGLYEQYF
D: -; size: few; J: TRBJ1-4; V: TRBV20-1; DNA: TGCAGTGCTAGTACACCGGGGGTGAGGAATGAAAAACTGTTTTTT; CDR3: CSASTPGVRNEKLFF
D: -; size: -; J: TRBJ2-5; V: TRBV3-1/TRBV3-2; DNA: TGTGCCAGCAGCCAAGAACAGGGAAGGGTGGAGACCCAGTACTTC; CDR3: CASSQEQGRVETQYF
D: -; size: -; J: TRBJ1-6; V: TRBV6-5; DNA: TGTGCCAGCAGTTACCGGGATAATAATTCACCCCTCCACTTT; CDR3: CASSYRDNNSPLHF
D: -; size: -; J: TRBJ1-1; V: TRBV6-5; DNA: TGTGCCAGCAGGGAGTTAGGGGCGAACACTGAAGCTTTCTTT; CDR3: CASRELGANTEAFF
D: TRBD1; size: -; J: TRBJ2-6; V: TRBV5-8; DNA: TGTGCCAGCAGCTTGCCCAACTACCGACAGGGAGCCTCTGGGGCCAACGTCCTGACTTTC; CDR3: CASSLPNYRQGASGANVLTF
D: TRBD1; size: medium-sized; J: TRBJ2-7; V: TRBV5-6; DNA: TGTGCCAGCAGCTTCTTCACAGGGGGTCGAGGGGACGAGCAGTACTTC; CDR3: CASSFFTGGRGDEQYF
D: TRBD1; size: few; J: TRBJ1-1; V: TRBV5-1; DNA: TGCGCCAGCAGCGATACAGGGGGCACCACTGAAGCTTTCTTT; CDR3: CASSDTGGTTEAFF
D: TRBD2; size: -; J: TRBJ2-5; V: TRBV27; DNA: TGTGCCAGCAGTCCTAGCGGGAACCAAGAGACCCAGTACTTC; CDR3: CASSPSGNQETQYF
D: TRBD1; size: -; J: TRBJ1-2; V: TRBV5-1; DNA: TGCGCCAGCAGCTTGGTGAAGGGACAGAACTATGGCTACACCTTC; CDR3: CASSLVKGQNYGYTF
D: TRBD1; size: -; J: TRBJ2-7; V: TRBV19; DNA: TGTGCCAGTAGTATCCCCGACAGGGCCCACGAGCAGTACTTC; CDR3: CASSIPDRAHEQYF
D: -; size: -; J: TRBJ2-7; V: TRBV6-5; DNA: TGTGCCAGCAGTTACTCGTACAGGGCTTTATCCTACGAGCAGTACTTC; CDR3: CASSYSYRALSYEQYF
D: -; size: few; J: TRBJ1-1; V: TRBV3-1/TRBV3-2; DNA: TGTGCCAGCAGCCACAGGGTAAGCATGAACACTGAAGCTTTCTTT; CDR3: CASSHRVSMNTEAFF
D: TRBD1; size: -; J: TRBJ1-3; V: TRBV30; DNA: TGTGCCTGGAGTATTACAGGGGGGTCGGGAAACACCATATATTTT; CDR3: CAWSITGGSGNTIYF
D: -; size: -; J: TRBJ1-1; V: TRBV12-3/TRBV12-4; DNA: TGTGCCAGCAGCCTGAGCACTGAAGCTTTCTTT; CDR3: CASSLSTEAFF
D: -; size: -; J: TRBJ1-1; V: TRBV27; DNA: TGTGCCAGCAGCCCATCGGGGTTACCGAACACTGAAGCTTTCTTT; CDR3: CASSPSGLPNTEAFF
D: TRBD1; size: few; J: TRBJ1-2; V: TRBV30; DNA: TGTGCCTGGAGTCCACAGGGGGAAGGCTACACCTTC; CDR3: CAWSPQGEGYTF
D: TRBD1; size: -; J: TRBJ1-5; V: TRBV2; DNA: TGTGCCAGCGGGGGACAGGGGGGAGGTCAGCCCCAGCATTTT; CDR3: CASGGQGGGQPQHF
D: -; size: few; J: TRBJ1-1; V: TRBV19; DNA: TGTGCCAGTAGTACAGGGCCCACTGAAGCTTTCTTT; CDR3: CASSTGPTEAFF
D: TRBD2; size: once; J: TRBJ2-7; V: TRBV6-1; DNA: TGTGCCAGCAGTGGCCTCCCCGGGGGGGGTACATACGAGCAGTACTTC; CDR3: CASSGLPGGGTYEQYF
D: -; size: -; J: TRBJ2-7; V: TRBV6-5; DNA: TGTGCCAGCTCAGAGGGTTCTAGCAGGCTAGACGAGCAGTACTTC; CDR3: CASSEGSSRLDEQYF
D: -; size: -; J: TRBJ2-7; V: TRBV19; DNA: TGTGCCAGTAGTGCACAGGCCGCCTACGAGCAGTACTTC; CDR3: CASSAQAAYEQYF
D: -; size: -; J: TRBJ1-1; V: TRBV5-4; DNA: TGTGCCAGCAGCTTTCCGAGCCCGGGGTCGAACACTGAAGCTTTCTTT; CDR3: CASSFPSPGSNTEAFF
D: -; size: -; J: TRBJ2-7; V: TRBV28; DNA: TGTGCCACCGGTAGGGGCAGGTCCTACGAGCAGTACTTC; CDR3: CATGRGRSYEQYF
D: TRBD1; size: -; J: TRBJ2-7; V: TRBV5-5; DNA: TGTGCCAGCAGCCGTCCGGGACAGGGGTTATACGAGCAGTACTTC; CDR3: CASSRPGQGLYEQYF
D: TRBD1; size: many; J: TRBJ2-1; V: TRBV6-6; DNA: TGTGCCAGCAGTAGGGACAGGGCTGAGCAGTTCTTC; CDR3: CASSRDRAEQFF
D: -; size: few; J: TRBJ1-1; V: TRBV28; DNA: TGTGCCAGCAGTCCACGGACAGTAGGCACTGAAGCTTTCTTT; CDR3: CASSPRTVGTEAFF
D: -; size: -; J: TRBJ1-1; V: TRBV19; DNA: TGTGCCAGTAGTATTGGACAGCCGAACACTGAAGCTTTCTTT; CDR3: CASSIGQPNTEAFF
D: -; size: -; J: TRBJ2-7; V: TRBV19; DNA: TGTGCCAGTTCGGAGGGTTATGACTACGAGCAGTACTTC; CDR3: CASSEGYDYEQYF
D: -; size: -; J: TRBJ2-7; V: TRBV5-1; DNA: TGCGCCAGCAGCCTAGCAACCTACGAGCAGTACTTC; CDR3: CASSLATYEQYF
D: -; size: -; J: TRBJ2-7; V: TRBV18; DNA: TGTGCCAGCTCACCTAGGAGCTCCTACGAGCAGTACTTC; CDR3: CASSPRSSYEQYF
D: -; size: -; J: TRBJ1-1; V: TRBV27; DNA: TGTGCCAGCAGTCTAACAGGGAACACTGAAGCTTTCTTT; CDR3: CASSLTGNTEAFF
D: -; size: -; J: TRBJ1-1; V: TRBV28; DNA: TGTGCCAGCAGTTTATGGGAGACAGCCTATAACACTGAAGCTTTCTTT; CDR3: CASSLWETAYNTEAFF
D: TRBD1; size: -; J: TRBJ2-7; V: TRBV7-9; DNA: TGTGCCAGCAGCCCCCAAATGTTCGGGACAGGGGGAACCTACGAGCAGTACTTC; CDR3: CASSPQMFGTGGTYEQYF
D: -; size: -; J: TRBJ1-4; V: TRBV30; DNA: TGTGCCTGGAGTGATGGACAGCTTAATGAAAAACTGTTTTTT; CDR3: CAWSDGQLNEKLFF
D: -; size: once; J: TRBJ1-1; V: TRBV4-2; DNA: TGTGCCAGCAGCCAAGGACCGGGGACTGAAGCTTTCTTT; CDR3: CASSQGPGTEAFF
D: TRBD2; size: -; J: TRBJ2-1; V: TRBV6-2/TRBV6-3; DNA: TGTGCCAGCAGTCAGGGACTAGCGGGAGGGAGCTCCTACAATGAGCAGTTCTTC; CDR3: CASSQGLAGGSSYNEQFF
D: -; size: -; J: TRBJ2-7; V: TRBV19; DNA: TGTGCCAGTAGTATAGGTCCAGGGCCTTCCTACGAGCAGTACTTC; CDR3: CASSIGPGPSYEQYF
D: TRBD2; size: -; J: TRBJ2-1; V: TRBV28; DNA: TGTGCCAGCAGTCTACTAGCGGGCTCCTACAATGAGCAGTTCTTC; CDR3: CASSLLAGSYNEQFF
D: -; size: -; J: TRBJ1-2; V: TRBV6-1; DNA: TGTGCCAGCAGTGACGGCGGCTATGGCTACACCTTC; CDR3: CASSDGGYGYTF
D: TRBD2; size: -; J: TRBJ2-5; V: TRBV5-4; DNA: TGTGCCAGCAGCTTTTCGCTAGCGGGAGCGGAGACCCAGTACTTC; CDR3: CASSFSLAGAETQYF
D: -; size: -; J: TRBJ1-4; V: TRBV30; DNA: TGTGCCTGGACTATAGGAGCAACTAATGAAAAACTGTTTTTT; CDR3: CAWTIGATNEKLFF
D: TRBD2; size: -; J: TRBJ2-7; V: TRBV2; DNA: TGTGCCAGCAGTGGGGTTAGCGGGGGGCCCAGCTCCTACGAGCAGTACTTC; CDR3: CASSGVSGGPSSYEQYF